The 5 T cell receptor beta chains below come from one sample, sequenced in a study of T cell responses to AZD1222 COVID-19 vaccine. Clones were read by immunoSEQ multiplex PCR, and TCRdb kept only the in-frame ones, dropping some. The table includes some 170,000 clones, about 89% detected once. Material: peripheral blood, obtained on day 0 of AZD1222 vaccination. These receptors were collected from an adult in good health.

The rearrangement joins TRBV18 to TRBJ1-1; 9 nucleotides agree with TRBD1. CDR1 KGHSH and CDR2 LQKENI come from the germline V gene. The CDR3 length is 13 residues. The J segment lost 7 bases and the V segment lost 2 bases, leaving 2 bases of the junction unmatched. In DNA, the CDR3 is TGTGCCAGCTCACCAGACAGGGGGAATGAAGCTTTCTTT. Encoded protein: CASSPDRGNEAFF.

The chain recombines TRBV7-2 with TRBJ2-7; 7 positions agree with TRBD1. The CDR3 is made up of 14 amino acids. Germline CDR1 is SGHTA and CDR2 is FQGNSA. V trimming: 5 bases; J trimming: 4 bases; junction bases outside the gene matches: 8. This chain's CDR3 is CASSPLGGGYEQYF. The CDR3 nucleotides are TGTGCCAGCAGCCCATTAGGGGGCGGGTACGAGCAGTACTTC.

The CDR3: CASKSSAGVNYGYTF. CDR3 coding DNA: TGTGCCAGCAAGAGTAGTGCAGGGGTTAACTATGGCTACACCTTC. The chain links TRBV6-4 to TRBJ1-2; a possible D gene is TRBD1 (6 bases). Germline V gene lookup returns CDR1 MRHNA and CDR2 SNTAGT. The V end was cut by 7 bases, the J end by 1 base, with 16 bases between. The CDR3 has 15 amino acids.

J is TRBJ1-1 and V is TRBV5-1; 10 positions match TRBD1. Germline assignment: CDR1 SGHRS and CDR2 YFSETQ. Trimming took 3 bases from V and 5 from J; bases not matched to a gene: 10. This CDR3 has 16 residues. CDR3 DNA sequence: TGCGCCAGCAGCTCCGTTGGGACAGGGGTTGGAACTGAAGCTTTCTTT. It is translated as CASSSVGTGVGTEAFF.

This clone was seen a single time. The chain links TRBV6-4 to TRBJ1-1; the D is unclear. Trimming stripped 4 bases from V and 1 base from J, with 7 bases between. CDR1 MRHNA and CDR2 SNTAGT come from the germline V gene. CDR3 length: 13 amino acids. CDR3 region: CASSGPWNTEAFF. CDR3 in DNA: TGTGCCAGCAGTGGACCCTGGAACACTGAAGCTTTCTTT.